The text below deals with one T cell receptor beta chain. These data come from a study of lymphopenia after photon versus proton radiotherapy. The assay was immunoSEQ multiplex PCR, and TCRdb's table has in-frame clones only and misses some. Of 55,000 to 70,000 clones listed, around 87% are singletons. V lost 6 bases, J lost 5 bases, and 5 bases stayed unmatched. CDR3 length: 13 amino acids. The V gene's germline CDR1 is MNHNY and CDR2 SVGAGI (reference sequence). This TCR was recovered from a man aged 35-49 years with gastric cancer. V gene TRBV6-6 combines with J gene TRBJ1-2; 8 nucleotides line up with TRBD1. Specimen: peripheral blood, collected from a patient treated with photon-based radiotherapy. The CDR3 DNA follows: TGTGCCAGCAGGGCAGGGGGCGGGTATGGCTACACCTTC. Protein: CASRAGGGYGYTF.